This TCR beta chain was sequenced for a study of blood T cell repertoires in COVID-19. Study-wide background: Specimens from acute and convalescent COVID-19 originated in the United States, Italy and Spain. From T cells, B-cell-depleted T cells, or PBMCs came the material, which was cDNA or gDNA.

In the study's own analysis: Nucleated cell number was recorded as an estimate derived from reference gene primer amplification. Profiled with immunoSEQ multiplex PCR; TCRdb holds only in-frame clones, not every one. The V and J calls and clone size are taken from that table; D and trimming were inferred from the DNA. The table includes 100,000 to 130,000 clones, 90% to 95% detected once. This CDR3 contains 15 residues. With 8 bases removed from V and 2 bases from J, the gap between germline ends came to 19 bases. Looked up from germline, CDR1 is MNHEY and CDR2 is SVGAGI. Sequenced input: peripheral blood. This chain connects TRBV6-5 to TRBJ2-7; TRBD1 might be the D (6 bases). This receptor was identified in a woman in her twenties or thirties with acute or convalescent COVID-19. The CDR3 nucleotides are TGTGCCAGCCGACAGGTTTCAGGATTTCCCTACGAGCAGTACTTC. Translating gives CASRQVSGFPYEQYF.